This T cell receptor (beta chain) was sequenced in a study of shared clonotypes between healthy human individuals. The germline V gene encodes CDR1 LNHNV and CDR2 YYDKDF (reference sequence). The CDR3 contains 18 residues. J gave up 0 bases and V 1 base, and 6 bases lay outside the gene matches. Assay: immunoSEQ multiplex PCR; the TCRdb copy retains only in-frame clones and omits some. There are 2 million to 2.5 million clones in the sample; 85% to 95% occur only once, and about 0.13% lies in the top ten. Donors were healthy HIV-negative adults without recent acute infections or vaccinations. The source is a man aged 18 to 30 in good health. The chain is built from TRBV15 and TRBJ2-7, with TRBD2 matching 13 bases. The specimen sequenced was naive CD4+ T cells sorted from blood. The subset was: CD45RA+ positively selected. CDR3 bases: TGTGCCACCAGCAGAGCAGGACTAGCGGGGGAGTCCTCCTACGAGCAGTACTTC. Protein: CATSRAGLAGESSYEQYF. Full variable domain (outside the CDR3, taken from reference TRBV15 and TRBJ2-7): DAMVIQNPRYQVTQFGKPVTLSCSQTLNHNVMYWYQQKSSQAPKLLFHYYDKDFNNEADTPDNFQSRRPNTSFCFLDIRSPGLGDTAMYLCATSRAGLAGESSYEQYFGPGTRLTVT.